The next 6 T cell receptor beta chains were all read from a single sample in a study of Graves' ophthalmopathy and Graves' hyperthyroidism. From RNA, the CDR3 regions of TCR beta chains were amplified and sequenced. A first-round RT-PCR used HTBI primers, followed by a second-round multiplex PCR. TCRdb fed the multiplex PCR reads into MiXCR, producing one record per CDR3 protein. The sample records 45,000 to 60,000 distinct CDR3 sequences, approximately 50% being singletons. Input material: peripheral blood. The receptors come from an adult woman with Graves' ophthalmopathy.

The chain uses TRBV7-9 and TRBJ2-3; 8 nucleotides agree with TRBD2. The V gene's germline CDR1 is SEHNR and CDR2 FQNEAQ (reference sequence). The CDR3 is made up of 17 amino acids. J lost 1 base, V lost 4 bases, and 10 bases had no gene match. CDR3 DNA sequence: TGTGCCAGCAGCTCAGGGTTAGAGACTAGCGGCACAGATACGCAGTATTTT. Its protein product is CASSSGLETSGTDTQYF.

A word on this clonotype: Mismatch with germline at one junction end may stem from a read error. The chain is built from TRBV20-1 and TRBJ2-2; a weak D match, TRBD2 (6 bases). The CDR3 runs to 15 residues. Germline CDR1 reads DFQATT; CDR2 reads SNEGSKA (reference sequence). For the CDR3, the DNA is TGCAGCGCTAGAACCCCGGGACTCCACGCCGGGGAGCTGTTTTTT. Translation gives CSARTPGLHAGELFF.

About this clonotype itself: Possible read error: a much larger clone is one base away. No conserved phenylalanine or tryptophan ends this CDR3, so it is likely a read error. The chain links TRBV28 to TRBJ2-6; D might be TRBD1 (5 bases). Trimming cost V 8 bases and J 0 bases, with 11 bases left between them. From germline, CDR1 is MDHEN and CDR2 SYDVKM. The CDR3 is made up of 15 amino acids. In DNA form, the CDR3 reads TGTGCCAGCGGGGAACAGGTCTCTGGGGCCAACGTCCTGACTGTC. It codes for CASGEQVSGANVLTV.

This clonotype was seen once. V gene TRBV12-3 or TRBV12-4 combines with J gene TRBJ2-1; D perhaps matches TRBD2 (6 bases). The V end lost 6 bases, the J end lost 8 bases, and 17 bases lay between the germline ends. This CDR3 is built from 14 residues. The CDR3 loop is CASRFGGSADEQFF. CDR3 nucleotides: TGTGCCAGCAGATTCGGGGGATCGGCGGATGAGCAGTTCTTC.

This clonotype was recorded many times. J is TRBJ2-3 and V is TRBV20-1; 8 nucleotides align to TRBD2. In germline, CDR1 is DFQATT, CDR2 SNEGSKA (reference sequence). CDR3 length: 17 residues. After removal of 1 base from V and 5 bases from J, the junction contained 14 bases not matched to a gene. CDR3 coding DNA: TGCAGTGCTAGAGCCTATGGGGAGCGGGAGTTTGAAGATACGCAGTATTTT. Amino acid sequence: CSARAYGEREFEDTQYF.

The rearrangement uses TRBV7-2 and TRBJ2-6, with a tentative D call TRBD1 (6 bases). The germline gives CDR1 SGHTA, CDR2 FQGNSA. The germline V and J ends were trimmed by 2 bases and 11 bases, with 13 bases remaining between them. The length of the CDR3 is 14 residues. The CDR3 nucleotides are TGTGCCAGCAGCTTATACAGGGATGCTTACGTCCTGACTTTC. It codes for CASSLYRDAYVLTF.